Each of the 16 T cell receptor beta chains below was sequenced from the same sample in a study of tumor and adjacent non-tumor tissue in lung cancer. A modified ARM-PCR protocol with three rounds of nested PCR amplified TCRbeta. MiXCR, applied by TCRdb to the multiplex PCR reads, yields one record per CDR3 protein. The sample consists of some 78,000 distinct CDR3 sequences, approximately 79% of them appearing once. No cell sorting was done before RNA was extracted from the tissue. The source material was lung tumor tissue. The receptors originated from a woman aged 50 to 60 with non-small cell lung cancer.

The genes are TRBV20-1 and TRBJ1-1; the match to TRBD1 covers 7 bases. This CDR3 is 14 amino acids long. Germline values: CDR1 DFQATT, CDR2 SNEGSKA (reference sequence). The trim removed 6 bases at V and 1 base at J, leaving 8 bases unmatched. The CDR3 region is CSAYRDSKNTEAFF. CDR3 nucleotide sequence: TGCAGTGCATACCGGGACAGTAAGAACACTGAAGCTTTCTTT.

This clonotype was seen just once. At one end the junction does not follow the germline gene, possibly because of a read error. This chain connects TRBV20-1 to TRBJ2-7; no clear D gene. The CDR3 has 15 residues. Per the germline V gene, CDR1 is DFQATT and CDR2 is SNEGSKA (reference sequence). The CDR3 loop reads CNARTIELPPYQQYF. For the CDR3, the DNA is TGCAATGCTAGAACAATCGAGCTACCCCCCTACCAGCAGTACTTC.

The chain is built from TRBV6-5 and TRBJ1-2, with D possibly being TRBD1 (5 bases). This CDR3 region has 16 residues. V dropped 4 bases and J dropped 1 base, with 16 bases sitting between them. The V gene's germline CDR1 is MNHEY and CDR2 SVGAGI. CDR3: CASSSTWGTFNYGYTF. CDR3 nucleotides: TGTGCCAGCAGTTCGACATGGGGGACTTTTAACTATGGCTACACCTTC.

In regard to this clonotype: Because the CDR3 is missing its conserved closing phenylalanine or tryptophan, this is likely a read error. The gene calls are TRBV5-1 and TRBJ2-7, with 9 bases aligning to TRBD2. Per the germline V gene, CDR1 is SGHRS and CDR2 is YFSETQ. This CDR3 has 15 amino acids. CDR3 nucleotide sequence: TGTGCCAGCAGCTTGGCGGGAGGGAAGGAGTACGAGCAGTACTTA. This sequence encodes CASSLAGGKEYEQYL.

Note on this clonotype: One junction end disagrees with the germline gene, perhaps due to a read error. The J gene is TRBJ2-6, the V gene TRBV4-2; D possibly corresponds to TRBD1 (5 bases). The germline V gene encodes CDR1 LGHNA and CDR2 YNFKEQ. The CDR3 spans 15 residues. The CDR3 nucleotides are TGTGCCAGCAGCCAGCCGAACTCTGGGGCCAACGTCCTGGCTTTC. Translation: CASSQPNSGANVLAF.

The chain couples TRBV29-1 to TRBJ2-3, with 7 bases aligning to TRBD1. The CDR3 loop spans 14 amino acids. Germline CDR1 is SQVTM and CDR2 is ANQGSEA. V shed 6 bases and J 3 bases; nucleotides not matched to a gene: 9. DNA of the CDR3: TGCAGCGTGTCCGGGACAGAGATGACAGATACGCAGTATTTT. Amino acid sequence: CSVSGTEMTDTQYF.

Remarks on this clonotype: This likely comes from a read error, as the CDR3 has no conserved phenylalanine or tryptophan at its end. It is unclear where the CDR3 begins or ends on the DNA, so no DNA is shown, and the CDR3 is as TCRdb lists it. The V and J genes are TRBV7-6 and TRBJ2-1; the table's D gene call, TRBD1, was not cross checked with the DNA. Germline values: CDR1 SGHVS, CDR2 FNYEAQ. The CDR3 totals 13 residues, both ends included. CDR3 protein: CASSVTGDNEQFL.

As to this clonotype: This sequence may be a read error, since a much larger clone differs from it by one base. V and J are TRBV5-1 and TRBJ2-1, with D uncertain. V lost 4 bases, J lost 6 bases, and 14 bases lay in between. The CDR3 contains 14 residues. Germline CDR1 and CDR2: SGHRS and YFSETQ. This CDR3 reads CASSGGAMSNEQFF. CDR3 bases: TGCGCCAGCAGCGGCGGCGCCATGAGCAATGAGCAGTTCTTC.

Worth noting for this clonotype: The junction departs from germline at one end; a sequencing error may be responsible. The chain uses TRBV20-1 and TRBJ2-7; 7 nucleotides line up with TRBD1. CDR3 size: 11 residues. Germline V gives CDR1 DFQATT, CDR2 SNEGSKA (reference sequence). CDR3 sequence: CSRSQGYKQHF. CDR3 bases: TGCAGTAGATCACAGGGGTACAAGCAGCACTTC.

Comments on this clonotype: At one end, the junction sequence differs from germline, possibly due to a read error. The chain joins TRBV4-2 to TRBJ1-5; 8 bases fit TRBD1. The CDR3 has 15 amino acids. The germline gives CDR1 LGHNA, CDR2 YNFKEQ. The CDR3 DNA sequence: TGTGTCAGCAGCCGATCTACAGGGGGTGGTCAGCCCCAGCATTTT. Protein product: CVSSRSTGGGQPQHF.

Remarks on this clonotype: The conserved phenylalanine or tryptophan is not found at the CDR3 terminus, so this likely reflects a read error. The V gene is TRBV28, the J gene TRBJ2-7, with a possible D match to TRBD2 (6 bases). Germline V CDR1 and CDR2: MDHEN, SYDVKM. This CDR3 spans 14 amino acids. V was clipped by 5 bases and J by 8 bases, with 19 bases between them. CDR3 sequence: CASSPEPTSRKQYI. CDR3 nucleotides: TGTGCCAGCAGTCCCGAGCCGACTAGTCGCAAGCAGTACATC.

Concerning this clonotype itself: This likely comes from a read error, as the CDR3 has no conserved phenylalanine or tryptophan at its end. V is TRBV6-1 and J is TRBJ2-1; D is ambiguous. CDR3 length: 12 amino acids. Germline V CDR1 and CDR2: MNHNS, SASEGT. CDR3 nucleotide sequence: TGTGCCAGCTCCTTTACCTACAATGGGCAGTTCATC. This translates into CASSFTYNGQFI.

The chain links TRBV4-3 to TRBJ2-2; 8 bases are a match to TRBD1. The CDR3 covers 17 residues. The V segment lost 9 bases and the J segment 5 bases; nucleotides outside the gene matches: 17. Germline CDR1 is LGHNA and CDR2 is YSLEER. This CDR3 reads CASNQQWTGQFTGELFF. CDR3 sequence (DNA): TGCGCCAGTAACCAGCAATGGACAGGGCAATTTACCGGGGAGCTGTTTTTT.

This clonotype was observed once. Relative to the germline gene, one junction end is altered; a read error may explain this. The genes are TRBV11-2 and TRBJ2-2; D not resolved. The CDR3 has 14 amino acids. CDR1 and CDR2 from the germline V gene are SGHAT and FQNNGV. This chain's CDR3 is CTSSLVPGPGELFF. Written as DNA, the CDR3 is TGCACCAGCAGCTTAGTGCCCGGTCCCGGAGAGCTATTTTTT.

Regarding this clonotype: Compared with germline, one end of the junction differs, possibly owing to a read error. The chain is built from TRBV4-1 and TRBJ2-1; 13 bases are shared with TRBD2. Germline V CDR1 and CDR2: MGHRA, YSYEKL. The CDR3 consists of 17 residues. CDR3 protein: CTSSQAWTSGSTNEQFF. For the CDR3, the DNA is TGCACCAGCAGCCAAGCCTGGACTAGCGGGAGTACCAATGAGCAATTCTTC.

The chain employs TRBV28 and TRBJ2-1; 8 bases line up with TRBD2. In germline, CDR1 is MDHEN, CDR2 SYDVKM. With V trimmed by 10 bases and J by 7 bases, 15 bases remained unmatched. The CDR3 consists of 15 residues. CDR3 loop: CANSGTSGSTNEQFF. CDR3 bases: TGTGCCAACAGCGGGACCAGCGGGAGCACTAATGAGCAGTTCTTC. Supplemented by reference TRBV28 and TRBJ2-1, the full variable domain reads DVKVTQSSRYLVKRTGEKVFLECVQDMDHENMFWYRQDPGLGLRLIYFSYDVKMKEKGDIPEGYSVSREKKERFSLILESASTNQTSMYLCANSGTSGSTNEQFFGPGTRLTVL.